The next 9 T cell receptor beta chains were all read from a single sample in a study of OX40 agonist ivuxolimab in advanced cancers. Sequencing used immunoSEQ multiplex PCR; TCRdb keeps in-frame clones, though not all of them. Of 57,000 or so clones listed, 89% were seen once; the top ten hold 18%. The sequenced sample was CD4+ or CD8+ T cells sorted from blood, obtained in a trial of the OX40 agonist ivuxolimab. The receptors originated from an adult with an advanced solid tumor such as melanoma, head and neck, liver or kidney cancer.

CDR3 sequence: CASSLPGGGRTDTQYF. The CDR3 coding sequence is TGTGCCAGCAGCTTACCGGGAGGGGGGCGCACAGATACGCAGTATTTT. The chain uses TRBV5-5 and TRBJ2-3, with TRBD2 matching 8 bases. The CDR3 has 16 residues. CDR1 and CDR2 from the germline V gene are SGHKS and YYEKEE (reference sequence). V lost 2 bases to trimming and J lost 1 base; unmatched junction nucleotides: 6.

The rearrangement links TRBV28 to TRBJ2-1; a possible D gene is TRBD2 (6 bases). Trimming shortened V by 2 bases and J by 7 bases, and 12 bases separated the two germline ends. This CDR3 region has 14 residues. The germline V gene encodes CDR1 MDHEN and CDR2 SYDVKM. The DNA for the CDR3 is TGTGCCAGCAGTTTAATAGCGGAGGGTAATGAGCAGTTCTTC. It translates to CASSLIAEGNEQFF.

This chain joins TRBV13 and TRBJ2-2; D ambiguous. This CDR3 region has 14 residues. CDR1 and CDR2 (germline): PRHDT, FYEKMQ (reference sequence). Trimming removed 5 bases at V and 4 bases at J, with 11 bases between. This chain's CDR3 is CASSPGLATGELFF. The CDR3 DNA follows: TGTGCCAGCAGCCCGGGCCTCGCCACCGGGGAGCTGTTTTTT.

The count of this clone is one. The V and J genes are TRBV4-1 and TRBJ2-7; 7 positions match TRBD1. Germline V gene data show CDR1 as MGHRA and CDR2 as YSYEKL. V trimming: 3 bases; J trimming: 6 bases; junction bases outside the gene matches: 8. The CDR3 is 14 residues long. The CDR3 DNA sequence: TGCGCCAGCAGCCATGAGGGGGCAAGAAGCGAGCAGTACTTC. Encoded protein: CASSHEGARSEQYF.

V gene TRBV9 combines with J gene TRBJ2-7; a possible D gene is TRBD2 (5 bases). V was trimmed by 3 bases and J by 7 bases, leaving 14 bases between them. Germline CDR1 is SGDLS and CDR2 is YYNGEE. The CDR3 sequence is 13 residues long. CDR3 amino acids: CASSAGLSGEQYF. CDR3 sequence (DNA): TGTGCCAGCAGCGCAGGACTCTCGGGGGAGCAGTACTTC.

The CDR3 loop reads CASGTGFRNQPQHF. CDR3 bases: TGTGCCAGCGGAACAGGGTTTCGCAATCAGCCCCAGCATTTT. This chain uses TRBV25-1 with TRBJ1-5; tentative D call: TRBD1 (6 bases). The CDR3 runs 14 residues. Between the trimmed V and J ends, which lost 8 bases and 2 bases, there was a span of 13 bases. Looked up from germline, CDR1 is MGHDK and CDR2 is SYGVNS.

The chain is built from TRBV4-1 and TRBJ1-2, with D perhaps TRBD1 (6 bases). The V and J ends lost 1 base and 2 bases respectively, with 17 bases between them. CDR1 and CDR2 from the germline V gene are MGHRA and YSYEKL. This CDR3 contains 17 residues. The CDR3 nucleotides read TGCGCCAGCAGCCAAGTGTATCCAGGACAGCTAAACTATGGCTACACCTTC. It translates to CASSQVYPGQLNYGYTF.

With regard to this clone: Distinct nucleotide sequences in the sample also encode this CDR3. The chain employs TRBV28 and TRBJ2-7; the D is unclear. Germline CDR1 and CDR2: MDHEN and SYDVKM. V was trimmed by 8 bases and J by 5 bases, leaving 4 bases between them. The CDR3 has 9 residues. For the CDR3, the DNA is TGTGCCAGCGGAGACGAGCAGTACTTC. Encoded protein: CASGDEQYF.

The chain couples TRBV11-2 to TRBJ2-1; weak D call: TRBD2 (5 bases). The V end was cut by 5 bases, the J end by 8 bases, with 19 bases between. The length of the CDR3 is 15 residues. Germline values: CDR1 SGHAT, CDR2 FQNNGV. CDR3 region: CASSHWENPRHEQFF. In nucleotides, the CDR3 is TGTGCCAGCAGCCACTGGGAGAACCCTAGACATGAGCAGTTCTTC.